This entry describes one T cell receptor (beta chain). What it binds is unknown. Next came a second PCR, run for about 7 to 12 cycles, which used a sample-barcoded 5' primer along with a J-beta primer mix. In TCRdb, the 5' RACE reads were re-called with MiXCR into one record per CDR3 protein. Of over 1,500,000 distinct CDR3 sequences in the sample, roughly 49% were seen once. This CDR3 has 16 amino acids. Germline CDR1 MDHEN, CDR2 SYDVKM. V dropped 4 bases and J dropped 3 bases, with 16 bases sitting between them. The record originates from a study of blood T cells in healthy people across ages. Notes on the study in general: Roughly linearly, TCR beta diversity per million T cells fell as age increased.

This TCR came from a woman in her 40s in good health. The V and J genes are TRBV28 and TRBJ2-1; TRBD2 is a possible D gene (6 bases). The specimen was blood. Here the CDR3 DNA reads TGTGCCAGCAGTTGGACGATGGGACTCGACTACAATGAGCAGTTCTTC. Translated: CASSWTMGLDYNEQFF.